Each of the 5 T cell receptor beta chains below was sequenced from the same sample in a study of T cell responses to AZD1222 COVID-19 vaccine. Measured with immunoSEQ multiplex PCR; TCRdb has only the in-frame clones, and not every one. The profile shows some 120,000 clones, around 89% of them singletons. The sample here was peripheral blood, taken on day 0 of AZD1222 vaccination. Every receptor here comes from an adult in good health.

This sequence joins TRBV6-5 and TRBJ2-5; D is possibly TRBD2 (6 bases). Trimming removed 2 bases from V and 2 bases from J, with 15 bases in between. This CDR3 region has 16 residues. The germline CDR1 and CDR2 sequences are MNHEY and SVGAGI. CDR3 DNA: TGTGCCAGCAGTTACCATCGGTCTGCGGGACAAGAGACCCAGTACTTC. This gives the protein CASSYHRSAGQETQYF.

The gene calls are TRBV10-2 and TRBJ1-1; D not resolved. This CDR3 region has 14 residues. V was clipped by 5 bases and J by 4 bases, with 14 bases between them. CDR1 is WSHSY, CDR2 SAAADI, per germline. The CDR3 sequence: CASSQTAAGTEAFF. As DNA, the CDR3 is TGCGCCAGCAGTCAAACAGCGGCGGGCACTGAAGCTTTCTTT.

This clone turned up a few times. The identical CDR3 is also encoded by other nucleotide sequences in the sample. DNA of the CDR3: TGTGCCAGCAGCGAAGGGTTGAACACCGGGGAGCTGTTTTTT. It codes for CASSEGLNTGELFF. The J gene is TRBJ2-2, the V gene TRBV6-4; D is uncertain. The V and J ends lost 6 bases and 1 base respectively, with 9 bases between them. Germline CDR1 is MRHNA and CDR2 is SNTAGT. The CDR3 is 14 residues long.

The DNA of the CDR3 is TGTGCCAGCAGCCGACAGAGCGATAATTCACCCCTCCACTTT. This sequence encodes CASSRQSDNSPLHF. The V gene is TRBV6-6, the J gene TRBJ1-6; maybe TRBD1 (5 bases). Germline values: CDR1 MNHNY, CDR2 SVGAGI (reference sequence). The CDR3 loop spans 14 amino acids. V was clipped by 6 bases and J by 5 bases, with 11 bases between them.

The chain carries TRBV18 and TRBJ1-6; no firm D call. The V end was cut by 0 bases, the J end by 14 bases, with 11 bases between. The V gene's germline CDR1 is KGHSH and CDR2 LQKENI. The CDR3 length is 13 residues. The CDR3 region is CASSPPSVQTLHF. CDR3 DNA: TGTGCCAGCTCACCACCGTCGGTTCAAACCCTCCACTTT.